This note documents a single T cell receptor (beta chain) sequence. These data originate in a study of blood T cell repertoires in COVID-19. Profiled with immunoSEQ multiplex PCR; TCRdb holds only in-frame clones, not every one. The data hold 130,000 or so clones, with about four fifths observed a single time. Germline CDR1 reads SNHLY; CDR2 reads FYNNEI. The ends lost 8 bases at V and 0 bases at J; junction bases unmatched: 5. The CDR3 length is 14 residues. Source material: peripheral blood. The V and J genes are TRBV2 and TRBJ2-3, with TRBD1 matching over 7 bases. The source is an elderly woman with acute or convalescent COVID-19. For the CDR3, the DNA is TGTGCCAGCGCCGACAGGGCTAGCACAGATACGCAGTATTTT. It translates to CASADRASTDTQYF.